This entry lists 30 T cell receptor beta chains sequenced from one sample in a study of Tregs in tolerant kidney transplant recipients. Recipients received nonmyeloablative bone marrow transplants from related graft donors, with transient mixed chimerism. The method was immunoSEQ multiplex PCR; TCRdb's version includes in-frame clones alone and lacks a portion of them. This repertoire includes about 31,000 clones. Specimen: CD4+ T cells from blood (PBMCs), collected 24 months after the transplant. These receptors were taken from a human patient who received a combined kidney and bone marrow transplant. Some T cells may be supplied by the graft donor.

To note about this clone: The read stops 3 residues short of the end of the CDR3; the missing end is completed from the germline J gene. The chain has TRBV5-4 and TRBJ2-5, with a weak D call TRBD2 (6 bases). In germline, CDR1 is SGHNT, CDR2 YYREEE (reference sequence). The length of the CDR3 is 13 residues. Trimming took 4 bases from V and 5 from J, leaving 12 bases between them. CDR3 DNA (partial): TGTGCCAGCAGCCCGCCAGGGAGGGAGACC. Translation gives CASSPPGRET. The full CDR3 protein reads CASSPPGRETQYF.

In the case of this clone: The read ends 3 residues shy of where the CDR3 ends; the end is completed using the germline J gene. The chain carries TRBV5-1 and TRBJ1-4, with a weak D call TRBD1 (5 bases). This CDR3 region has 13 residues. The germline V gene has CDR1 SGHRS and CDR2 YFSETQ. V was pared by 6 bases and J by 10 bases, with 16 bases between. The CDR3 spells CASNSQGSGKLFF. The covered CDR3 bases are TGCGCCAGCAATTCGCAGGGTAGTGGAAAA.

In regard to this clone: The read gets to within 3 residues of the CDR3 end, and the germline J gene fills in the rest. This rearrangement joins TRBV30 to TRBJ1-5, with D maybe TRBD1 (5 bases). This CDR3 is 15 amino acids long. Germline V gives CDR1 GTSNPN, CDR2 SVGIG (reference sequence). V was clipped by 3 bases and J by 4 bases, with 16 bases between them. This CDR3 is CAWSSGQGGNQPQHF. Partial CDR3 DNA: TGTGCCTGGAGCTCTGGTCAGGGTGGAAATCAGCCC.

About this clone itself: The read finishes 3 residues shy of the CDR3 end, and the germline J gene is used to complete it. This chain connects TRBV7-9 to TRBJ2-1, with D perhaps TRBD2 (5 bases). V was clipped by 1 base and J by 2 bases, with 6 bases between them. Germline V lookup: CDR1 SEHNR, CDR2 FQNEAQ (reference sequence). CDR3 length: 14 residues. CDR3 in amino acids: CASSLELAYNEQFF. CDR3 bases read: TGTGCCAGCAGCTTAGAACTAGCCTACAATGAG.

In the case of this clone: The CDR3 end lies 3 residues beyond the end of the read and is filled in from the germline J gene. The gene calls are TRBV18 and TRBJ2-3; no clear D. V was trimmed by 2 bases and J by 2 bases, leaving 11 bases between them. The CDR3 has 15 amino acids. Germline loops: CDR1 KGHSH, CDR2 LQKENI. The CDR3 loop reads CASSPGRTHTDTQYF. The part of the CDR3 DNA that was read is TGTGCCAGCTCACCAGGTAGAACCCACACAGATACG.

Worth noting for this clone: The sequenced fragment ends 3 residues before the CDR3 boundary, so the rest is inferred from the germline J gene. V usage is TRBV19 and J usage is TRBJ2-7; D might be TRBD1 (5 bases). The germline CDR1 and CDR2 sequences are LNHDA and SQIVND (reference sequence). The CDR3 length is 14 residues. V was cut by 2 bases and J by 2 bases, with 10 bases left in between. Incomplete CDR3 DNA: TGTGCCAGTAGTATATCTAGGGGTACCTACGAG. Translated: CASSISRGTYE. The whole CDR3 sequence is CASSISRGTYEQYF.

The covered CDR3 bases are TGTGCCAGCAGCTCCCGGACAGGAGGAGAGACC. This gives the protein CASSSRTGGET. The whole CDR3 sequence is CASSSRTGGETQYF. V gene TRBV11-2 combines with J gene TRBJ2-5; 7 nucleotides match TRBD1. The CDR3 end falls 3 residues outside the read, so it is completed with the germline J gene. J was trimmed by 4 bases and V by 4 bases; bases with no gene match: 6. This CDR3 contains 14 residues. CDR1 and CDR2 (germline): SGHAT, FQNNGV.

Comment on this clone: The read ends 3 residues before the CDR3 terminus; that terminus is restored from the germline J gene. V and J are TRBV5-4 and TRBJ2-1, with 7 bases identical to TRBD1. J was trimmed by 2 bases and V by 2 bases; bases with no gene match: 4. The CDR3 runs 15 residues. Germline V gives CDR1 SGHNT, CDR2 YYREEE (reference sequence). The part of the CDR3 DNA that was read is TGTGCCAGCAGCTTTGGCCAGGGGGCCTACAATGAG. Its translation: CASSFGQGAYNE. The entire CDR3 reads CASSFGQGAYNEQFF.

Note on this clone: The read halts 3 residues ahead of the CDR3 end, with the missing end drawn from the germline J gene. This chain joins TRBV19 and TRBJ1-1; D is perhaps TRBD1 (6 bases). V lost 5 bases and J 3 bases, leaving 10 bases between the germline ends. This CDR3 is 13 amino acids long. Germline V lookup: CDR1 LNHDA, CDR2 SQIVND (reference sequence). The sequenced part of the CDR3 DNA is TGTGCCAGTAGTCCACAGGGTCACACTGAA. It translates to CASSPQGHTE. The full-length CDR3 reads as CASSPQGHTEAFF.

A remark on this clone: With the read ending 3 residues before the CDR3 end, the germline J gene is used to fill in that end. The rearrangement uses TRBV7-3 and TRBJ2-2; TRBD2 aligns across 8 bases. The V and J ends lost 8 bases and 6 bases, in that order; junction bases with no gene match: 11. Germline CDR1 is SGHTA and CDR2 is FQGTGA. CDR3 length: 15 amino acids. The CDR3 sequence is CASSFGGGRAGELFF. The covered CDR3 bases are TGTGCCAGCTCCTTCGGGGGGGGGCGCGCCGGGGAG.

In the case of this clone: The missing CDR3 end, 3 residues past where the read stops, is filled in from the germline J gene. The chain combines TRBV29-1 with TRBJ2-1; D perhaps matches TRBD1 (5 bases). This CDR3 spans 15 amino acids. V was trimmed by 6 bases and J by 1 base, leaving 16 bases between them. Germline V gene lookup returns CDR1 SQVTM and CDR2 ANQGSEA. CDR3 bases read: TGCAGCGTCGATAAGACAGACCCATCCTACAATGAG. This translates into CSVDKTDPSYNE. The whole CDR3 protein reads CSVDKTDPSYNEQFF.

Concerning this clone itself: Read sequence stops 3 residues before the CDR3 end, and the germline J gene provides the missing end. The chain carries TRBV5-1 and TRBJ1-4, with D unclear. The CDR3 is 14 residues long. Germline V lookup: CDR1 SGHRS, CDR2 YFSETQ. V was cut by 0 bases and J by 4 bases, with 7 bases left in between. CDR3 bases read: TGCGCCAGCAGCTTGGACGGTTATAATGAAAAA. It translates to CASSLDGYNEK. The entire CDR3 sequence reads CASSLDGYNEKLFF.

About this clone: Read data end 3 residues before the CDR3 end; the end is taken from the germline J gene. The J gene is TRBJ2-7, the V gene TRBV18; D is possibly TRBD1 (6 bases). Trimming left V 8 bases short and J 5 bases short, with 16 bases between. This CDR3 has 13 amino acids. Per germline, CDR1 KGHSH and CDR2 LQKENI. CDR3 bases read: TGTGCCAGCGCCCCCTACAGGGATCACGAG. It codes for CASAPYRDHE. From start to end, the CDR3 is CASAPYRDHEQYF.

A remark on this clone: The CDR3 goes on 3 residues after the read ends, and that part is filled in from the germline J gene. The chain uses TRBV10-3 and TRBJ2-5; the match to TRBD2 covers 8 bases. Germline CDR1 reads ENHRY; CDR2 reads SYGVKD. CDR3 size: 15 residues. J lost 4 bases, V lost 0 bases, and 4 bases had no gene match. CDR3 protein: CAISESSLAGETQYF. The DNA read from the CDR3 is TGTGCCATCAGTGAGTCGTCGCTAGCGGGAGAGACC.

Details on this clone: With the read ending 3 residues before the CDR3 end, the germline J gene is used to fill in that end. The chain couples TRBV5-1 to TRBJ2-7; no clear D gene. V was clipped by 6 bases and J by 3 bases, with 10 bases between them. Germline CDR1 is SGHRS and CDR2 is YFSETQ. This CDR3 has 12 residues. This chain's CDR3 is CASNSADYEQYF. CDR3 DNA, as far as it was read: TGCGCCAGCAATTCGGCGGACTACGAG.

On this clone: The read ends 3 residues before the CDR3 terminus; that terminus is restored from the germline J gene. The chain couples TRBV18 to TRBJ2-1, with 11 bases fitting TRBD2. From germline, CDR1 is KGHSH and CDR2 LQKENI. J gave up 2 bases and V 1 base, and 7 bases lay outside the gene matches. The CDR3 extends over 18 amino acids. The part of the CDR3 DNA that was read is TGTGCCAGCTCACCACTAGCGGGAGGGGGTACGGCCTACAATGAG. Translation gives CASSPLAGGGTAYNE. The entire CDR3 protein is CASSPLAGGGTAYNEQFF.

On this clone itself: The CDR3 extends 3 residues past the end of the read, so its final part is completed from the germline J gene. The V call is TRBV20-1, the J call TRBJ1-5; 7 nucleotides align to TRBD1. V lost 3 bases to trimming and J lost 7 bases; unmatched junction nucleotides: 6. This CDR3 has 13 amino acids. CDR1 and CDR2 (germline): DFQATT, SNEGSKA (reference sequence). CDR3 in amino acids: CSASEGARQPQHF. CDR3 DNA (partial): TGCAGTGCTAGTGAGGGGGCAAGACAGCCC.

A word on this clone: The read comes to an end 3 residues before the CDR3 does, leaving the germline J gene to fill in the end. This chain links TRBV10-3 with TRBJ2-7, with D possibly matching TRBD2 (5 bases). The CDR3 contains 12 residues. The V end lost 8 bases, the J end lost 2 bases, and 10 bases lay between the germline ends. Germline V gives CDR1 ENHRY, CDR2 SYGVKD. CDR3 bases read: TGTGCCATCTCGGCAGCGGCCTACGAG. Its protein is CAISAAAYE. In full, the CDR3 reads CAISAAAYEQYF.

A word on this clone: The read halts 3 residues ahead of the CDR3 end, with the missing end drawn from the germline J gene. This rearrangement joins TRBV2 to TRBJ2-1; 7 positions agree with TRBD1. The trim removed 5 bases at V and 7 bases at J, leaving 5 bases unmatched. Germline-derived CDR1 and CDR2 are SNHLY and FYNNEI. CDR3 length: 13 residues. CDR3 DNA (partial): TGTGCCAGCAGTAGAGGGGGCCAAAATGAG. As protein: CASSRGGQNE. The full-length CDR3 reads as CASSRGGQNEQFF.

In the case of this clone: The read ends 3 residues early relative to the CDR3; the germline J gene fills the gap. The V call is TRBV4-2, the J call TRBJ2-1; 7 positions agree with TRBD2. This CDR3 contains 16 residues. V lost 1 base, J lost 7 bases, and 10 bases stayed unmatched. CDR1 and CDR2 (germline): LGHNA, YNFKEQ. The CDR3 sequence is CASSQGGAGAGNEQFF. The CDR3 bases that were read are TGTGCCAGCAGCCAAGGAGGGGCGGGAGCGGGAAATGAG.

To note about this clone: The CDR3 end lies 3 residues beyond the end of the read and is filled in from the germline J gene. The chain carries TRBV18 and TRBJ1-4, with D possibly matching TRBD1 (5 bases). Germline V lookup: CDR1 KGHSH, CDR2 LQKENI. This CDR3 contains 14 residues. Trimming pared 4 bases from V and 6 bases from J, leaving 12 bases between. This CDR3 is CASSQTAAYEKLFF. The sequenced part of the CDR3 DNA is TGTGCCAGCTCACAGACAGCCGCTTATGAAAAA. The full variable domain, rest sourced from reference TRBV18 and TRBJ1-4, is NAGVMQNPRHLVRRRGQEARLRCSPMKGHSHVYWYRQLPEEGLKFMVYLQKENIIDESGMPKERFSAEFPKEGPSILRIQQVVRGDSAAYFCASSQTAAYEKLFFGSGTQLSVL.

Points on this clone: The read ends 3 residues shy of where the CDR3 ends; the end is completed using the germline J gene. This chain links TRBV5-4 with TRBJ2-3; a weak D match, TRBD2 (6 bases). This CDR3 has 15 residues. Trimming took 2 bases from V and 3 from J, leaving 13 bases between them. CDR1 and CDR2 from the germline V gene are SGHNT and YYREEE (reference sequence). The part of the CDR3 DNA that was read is TGTGCCAGCAGCTTAGGAGGGCCGTCTACAGATACG. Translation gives CASSLGGPSTDT. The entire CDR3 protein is CASSLGGPSTDTQYF.

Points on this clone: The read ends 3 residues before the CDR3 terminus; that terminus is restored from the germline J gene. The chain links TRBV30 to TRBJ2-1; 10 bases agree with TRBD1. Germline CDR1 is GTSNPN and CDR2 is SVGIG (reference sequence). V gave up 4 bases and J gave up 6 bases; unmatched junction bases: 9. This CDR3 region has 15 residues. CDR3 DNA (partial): TGTGCCTGGACCGCCGGGACAGGGGATTCCAATGAG. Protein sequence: CAWTAGTGDSNE. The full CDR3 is CAWTAGTGDSNEQFF.

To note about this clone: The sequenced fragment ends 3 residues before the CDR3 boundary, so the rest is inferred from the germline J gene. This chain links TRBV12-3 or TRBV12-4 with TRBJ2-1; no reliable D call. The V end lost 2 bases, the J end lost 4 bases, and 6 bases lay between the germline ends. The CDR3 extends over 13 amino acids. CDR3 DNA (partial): TGTGCCAGCAGTTTACTGACTTACAATGAG. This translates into CASSLLTYNE. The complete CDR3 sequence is CASSLLTYNEQFF.

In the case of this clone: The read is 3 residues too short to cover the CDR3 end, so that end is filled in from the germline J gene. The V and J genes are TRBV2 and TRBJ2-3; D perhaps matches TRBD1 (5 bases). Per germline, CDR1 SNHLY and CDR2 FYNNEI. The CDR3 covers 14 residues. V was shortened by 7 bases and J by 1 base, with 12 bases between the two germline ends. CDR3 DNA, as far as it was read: TGTGCCAGCAAAGACAGCGCTGGCACAGATACG. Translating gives CASKDSAGTDT. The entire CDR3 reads CASKDSAGTDTQYF. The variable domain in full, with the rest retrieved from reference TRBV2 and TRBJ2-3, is EPEVTQTPSHQVTQMGQEVILRCVPISNHLYFYWYRQILGQKVEFLVSFYNNEISEKSEIFDDQFSVERPDGSNFTLKIRSTKLEDSAMYFCASKDSAGTDTQYFGPGTRLTVL.

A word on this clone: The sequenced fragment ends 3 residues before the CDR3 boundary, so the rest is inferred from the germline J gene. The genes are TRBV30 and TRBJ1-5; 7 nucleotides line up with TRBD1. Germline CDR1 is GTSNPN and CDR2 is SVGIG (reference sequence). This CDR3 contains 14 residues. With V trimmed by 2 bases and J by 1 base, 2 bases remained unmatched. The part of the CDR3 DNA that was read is TGTGCCTGGAGTACCAGGGGGAGCAATCAGCCC. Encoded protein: CAWSTRGSNQP. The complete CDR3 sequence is CAWSTRGSNQPQHF.

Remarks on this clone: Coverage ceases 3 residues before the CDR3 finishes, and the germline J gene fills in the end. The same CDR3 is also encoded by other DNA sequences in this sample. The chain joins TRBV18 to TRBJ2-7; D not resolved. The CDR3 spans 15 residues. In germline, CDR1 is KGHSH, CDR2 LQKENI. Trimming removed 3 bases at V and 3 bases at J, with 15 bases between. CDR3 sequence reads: CASSPRFAIDYEQYF. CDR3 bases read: TGTGCCAGCTCACCGCGATTTGCCATTGACTACGAG.

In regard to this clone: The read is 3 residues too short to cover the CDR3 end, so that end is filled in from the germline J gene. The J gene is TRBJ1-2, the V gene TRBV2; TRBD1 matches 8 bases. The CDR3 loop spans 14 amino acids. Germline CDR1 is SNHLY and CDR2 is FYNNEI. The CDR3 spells CASTRQGFLRGYTF. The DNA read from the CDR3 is TGTGCCAGCACGCGACAGGGGTTTTTGCGGGGC.

The DNA read from the CDR3 is TGCAGTGCTACCCCGCCGACAGGGGGTACATACAATGAG. It translates to CSATPPTGGTYNE. The whole CDR3 protein is CSATPPTGGTYNEQFF. V usage is TRBV20-1 and J usage is TRBJ2-1, with 9 nucleotides matching TRBD1. Read sequence stops 3 residues before the CDR3 end, and the germline J gene provides the missing end. Germline loops: CDR1 DFQATT, CDR2 SNEGSKA (reference sequence). Germline trimming cut 4 bases from V and 4 bases from J; bases unmatched to any gene: 11. The CDR3 runs 16 residues.

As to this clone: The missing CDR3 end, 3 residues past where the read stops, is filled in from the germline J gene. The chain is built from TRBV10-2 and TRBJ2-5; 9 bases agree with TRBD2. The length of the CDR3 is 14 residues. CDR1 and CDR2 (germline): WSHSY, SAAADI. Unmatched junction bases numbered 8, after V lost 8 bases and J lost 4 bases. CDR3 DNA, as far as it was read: TGCGCCAGCGGATACCTAGCGGGAACAGAGACC. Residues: CASGYLAGTET. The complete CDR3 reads CASGYLAGTETQYF.